This is a list of T cell receptor beta chains from one sample in a study of T cell repertoires in cytomegalovirus infection. One entry per CDR3 protein results from TCRdb running MiXCR on the reads. Of approximately 290,000 distinct CDR3 sequences in the sample, roughly 25% were seen once. Sequenced material: PBMCs. The receptors derive from a human donor in good health (CMV status not recorded). Some clones in this sample may be carry-over from other donors' samples. Each CDR3 is given with its conserved first and last residue. Each record gives: V gene, D gene, J gene, CDR3 length, clone size, CDR3 DNA, CDR3 protein. A D gene is named only where the DNA matches it firmly. Rows give clone size only sometimes, using once, few, many, or a class for an expanded clone.

>TRBV10-3|TRBD1|TRBJ2-2|16|NA
TGTGCCATCAGCCTCGGGACAGGGACGAACACCGGGGAGCTGTTTTTT
CAISLGTGTNTGELFF
>TRBV5-1|NA|TRBJ1-1|16|NA
TGCGCCAGCAGCCCGGGACACCTCAATTCGAACACTGAAGCTTTCTTT
CASSPGHLNSNTEAFF
>TRBV6-2/TRBV6-3|TRBD2|TRBJ2-7|15|NA
TGTGCCAGCAGTTACGGGACTAGCGGGGGAATACAGAGGTACTTC
CASSYGTSGGIQRYF
>TRBV28|NA|TRBJ2-3|12|few
TGTGCCAGCAGAAAACTTGCAGATACGCAGTATTTT
CASRKLADTQYF
>TRBV7-3|TRBD2|TRBJ2-1|15|many
TGTGCCAGCAGCTTAGTAGCGGGGGGGCCAAATGAGCAGTTCTTC
CASSLVAGGPNEQFF
>TRBV7-8|NA|TRBJ2-1|11|NA
TGTGCCAGCAGCCAGTATAGTGAGCAGTTCTTC
CASSQYSEQFF
>TRBV7-9|TRBD1|TRBJ2-1|18|NA
TGTGCCAGCAGCACAGTCCCGGGACAGGGGTACTCCTACAATGAGCAGTTCTTC
CASSTVPGQGYSYNEQFF
>TRBV20-1|NA|TRBJ2-7|12|many
TGCAGTGCGACGACTCTCTCCTACGAGCAGTACTTC
CSATTLSYEQYF
>TRBV6-2/TRBV6-3|TRBD1|TRBJ2-4|14|NA
TGTGCCAGCAGCCCTAGGGACAGACTAAACATTCAGTACTTC
CASSPRDRLNIQYF
>TRBV9|TRBD1|TRBJ2-3|15|NA
TGTGCCAGCAGCCCGAGGACAGGGCTGGAAGATACGCAGTATTTT
CASSPRTGLEDTQYF
>TRBV6-2/TRBV6-3|TRBD1|TRBJ2-7|15|NA
TGTGCCAGCAGGAAACATCTACAGGGGAGCTACGAGCAGTACTTC
CASRKHLQGSYEQYF
>TRBV4-1|NA|TRBJ2-1|16|few
TGCGCCAGCAGCCAAGATCCCACTGCCGCTAAGAATGAGCAGTTCTTC
CASSQDPTAAKNEQFF
>TRBV7-9|NA|TRBJ2-5|14|few
TGTGCCAGCAGTCGGCAACGGCACCGGGAGACCCAGTACTTC
CASSRQRHRETQYF
>TRBV20-1|NA|TRBJ1-4|14|few
TGCAGTGCCCCAACCGGGACTTATAATGAAAAACTGTTTTTT
CSAPTGTYNEKLFF
>TRBV6-5|TRBD1|TRBJ2-3|17|NA
TGTGCCAGCAGTTATTATCAGGGACAGGGGGTAACAGATACGCAGTATTTT
CASSYYQGQGVTDTQYF
>TRBV5-1|NA|TRBJ2-1|13|NA
TGCGCCAGCAGCTTGTCCCGGAGCAATGAGGAGTTCTTC
CASSLSRSNEEFF
>TRBV28|NA|TRBJ2-2|13|NA
TGTGCCAGCAGTTTATATGGCACCGGGGAGCTGTTTTTT
CASSLYGTGELFF
>TRBV6-2/TRBV6-3|NA|TRBJ2-1|16|NA
TGTGCCAGCAGTGCATCGGACGGACACTCCTACAATGAGCAGTTCTTC
CASSASDGHSYNEQFF
>TRBV11-2|TRBD2|TRBJ2-7|16|few
TGTGCCAGCAGCGTAGGTGGGGGAGGGATCGCCTACGAGCAGTACTTC
CASSVGGGGIAYEQYF
>TRBV28|NA|TRBJ2-3|13|once
TGTGCCAGCAGTTTAACTAGCCAAGATACGCAGTATTTT
CASSLTSQDTQYF
>TRBV27|TRBD1|TRBJ2-5|14|NA
TGTGCCAGCAGTTGGGGACAGGAGGGAGAGACCCAGTACTTC
CASSWGQEGETQYF
>TRBV12-3/TRBV12-4|NA|TRBJ1-1|14|NA
TGTGCCAGCAGTCTTAGAAGGGGAGTCGCTGAAGCTCTCTTT
CASSLRRGVAEALF
>TRBV7-2|NA|TRBJ2-5|14|many
TGTGCCAGCACCACAGCCGGAACCCAAGAGACCCAGTACTTC
CASTTAGTQETQYF
>TRBV20-1|NA|TRBJ2-7|13|few
TGCAGTGCGAACGCCGGCCCGGGGGACGAGCAGTACTTC
CSANAGPGDEQYF
>TRBV28|NA|TRBJ1-5|14|few
TGTGCCAGCAGTTCACAGATAGACAATCAGCCCCAGCATTTT
CASSSQIDNQPQHF
>TRBV7-2|NA|TRBJ1-5|15|NA
TGTGCCAGCAGCCTCCCCGGGGCCGGCAATCAGCCCCAGCATTTT
CASSLPGAGNQPQHF
>TRBV28|NA|TRBJ2-3|15|once
TGTGCCAGCAGCACAGGAGTAATAAGAACAGATACGCAGTATTTT
CASSTGVIRTDTQYF
>TRBV6-1|NA|TRBJ1-5|13|many
TGTGCCAGCAGCCACAGCTACAATCAGCCCCAGCATTTT
CASSHSYNQPQHF
>TRBV30|TRBD2|TRBJ2-5|14|NA
TGTGCCTGGAGTGTGGGTCTAGCGGAAGAGACCCAGTACTTC
CAWSVGLAEETQYF